The clone carrying this T cell receptor (beta chain) was recorded only once. The data originate from a study of shared clonotypes between healthy human individuals. V trimming: 4 bases; J trimming: 1 base; junction bases outside the gene matches: 3. The CDR3 has 15 residues. Original methodology: As immunoSEQ supplied junction-only sequences (without quality scores), filtering differed. Clones were sequenced by immunoSEQ multiplex PCR, and TCRdb holds only the in-frame ones, with some missing. The DNA was the basis for D and trimming; V, J and clone size are from that table. The sample yields about 450,000 clones, 65% to 80% seen once.

The chain carries TRBV5-3 and TRBJ2-2, with TRBD2 identical over 8 bases. TRBV5-3 is known as an ORF, though its function is uncertain. This TCR was sampled from a middle-aged woman in good health. Some clones in this sample may be carry-over from other donors' samples. Sequenced: PBMCs. In nucleotides, the CDR3 is TGTGCCAGAAGCAGAAGCGGGGGGAACACCGGGGAGCTGTTTTTT. As protein: CARSRSGGNTGELFF.